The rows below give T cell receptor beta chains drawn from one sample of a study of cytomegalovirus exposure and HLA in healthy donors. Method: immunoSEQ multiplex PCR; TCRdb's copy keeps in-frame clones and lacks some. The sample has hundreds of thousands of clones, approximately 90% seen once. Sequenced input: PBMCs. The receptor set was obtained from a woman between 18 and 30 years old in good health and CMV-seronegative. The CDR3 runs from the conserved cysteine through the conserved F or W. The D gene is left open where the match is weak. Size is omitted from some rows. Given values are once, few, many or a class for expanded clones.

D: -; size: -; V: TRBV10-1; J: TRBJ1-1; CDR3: CASSRAGGRLGTEAFF; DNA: TGCGCCAGCAGCCGGGCCGGGGGGCGCTTGGGCACTGAAGCTTTCTTT
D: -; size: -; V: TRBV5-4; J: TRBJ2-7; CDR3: CASSLYGAGAHEQYF; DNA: TGTGCCAGCAGCTTGTACGGCGCGGGGGCCCACGAGCAGTACTTC
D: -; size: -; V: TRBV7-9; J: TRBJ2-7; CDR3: CASSFTGTGEQYF; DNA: TGTGCCAGCAGCTTCACAGGGACGGGCGAGCAGTACTTC
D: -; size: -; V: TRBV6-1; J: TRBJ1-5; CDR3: CASSDPVAGNQPQHF; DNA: TGTGCCAGCAGTGACCCCGTGGCAGGTAATCAGCCCCAGCATTTT
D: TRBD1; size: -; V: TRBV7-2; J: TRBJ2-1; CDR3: CASSLTGTGYNEQFF; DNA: TGTGCCAGCAGCTTAACCGGGACAGGGTACAATGAGCAGTTCTTC
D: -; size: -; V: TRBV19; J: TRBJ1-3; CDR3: CASSIDGGSGNTIYF; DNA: TGTGCCAGTAGTATAGATGGCGGGTCTGGAAACACCATATATTTT
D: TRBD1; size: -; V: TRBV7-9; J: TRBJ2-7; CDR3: CSSSLLQGSYEQYF; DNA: TGTTCCAGCAGCTTATTACAGGGGAGCTACGAGCAGTACTTC
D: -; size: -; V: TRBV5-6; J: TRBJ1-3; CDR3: CASSLLSGNTIYF; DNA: TGTGCCAGCAGCTTGCTGAGCGGAAACACCATATATTTT
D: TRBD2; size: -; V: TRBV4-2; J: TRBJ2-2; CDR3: CASRPSGGADTGELFF; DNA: TGTGCCAGCAGACCTAGCGGGGGGGCGGACACCGGGGAGCTGTTTTTT
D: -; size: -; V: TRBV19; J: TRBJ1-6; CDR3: CASSMGGGHSPLHF; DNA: TGTGCCAGTAGTATGGGGGGGGGCCATTCACCCCTCCACTTT
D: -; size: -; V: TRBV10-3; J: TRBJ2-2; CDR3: CAINNLQKTGELFF; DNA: TGTGCCATCAATAACCTTCAGAAAACCGGGGAGCTGTTTTTT
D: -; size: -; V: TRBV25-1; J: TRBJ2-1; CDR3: CASSDTTRPLEQFF; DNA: TGTGCCAGCAGTGATACGACTAGACCTCTCGAGCAGTTCTTC
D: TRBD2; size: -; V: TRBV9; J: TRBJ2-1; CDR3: CASTSGLAVSYNEQFF; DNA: TGTGCCAGCACATCGGGACTAGCGGTCTCCTACAATGAGCAGTTCTTC
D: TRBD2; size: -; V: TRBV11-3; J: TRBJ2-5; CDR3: CASSLSPGTSGRPQGTQYF; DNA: TGTGCCAGCAGCTTAAGTCCCGGGACTAGCGGGAGGCCCCAAGGGACCCAGTACTTC
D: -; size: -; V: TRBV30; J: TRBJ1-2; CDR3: CAWRRGGYTF; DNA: TGTGCCTGGAGGCGCGGTGGCTACACCTTC
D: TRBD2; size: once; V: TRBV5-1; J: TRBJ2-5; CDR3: CASSLGTSGETQYF; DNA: TGCGCCAGCAGCTTAGGGACTAGCGGGGAGACCCAGTACTTC
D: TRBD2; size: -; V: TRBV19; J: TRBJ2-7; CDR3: CASSPGIAGVYEQYF; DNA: TGTGCCAGTAGTCCAGGGATAGCGGGAGTTTACGAGCAGTACTTC